The clone carrying this T cell receptor beta chain was observed a few times. This sample stems from a study of T-cell memory formation after mild COVID-19. For the study at large: Clusters were largely donor specific.

After removal of 4 bases from V and 3 bases from J, the junction contained 4 bases not matched to a gene. Germline V gives CDR1 MNHEY, CDR2 SVGEGT. This CDR3 is 15 amino acids long. From the 5' RACE reads, TCRdb called clonotypes with MiXCR, one entry per CDR3 protein. The table includes about 180,000 distinct CDR3 sequences, approximately 16% detected once. The chain is built from TRBV6-2 or TRBV6-3 and TRBJ2-7; 12 bases map to TRBD2. This clonotype was obtained from an adult woman who had mild COVID-19 (a few samples of this study predate the infection). Cell type and time point are not known. The sample comprised PBMCs or a T cell subset sorted from them (not recorded which). Written as DNA, the CDR3 is TGTGCCAGCAGTTTCCCGGGACTAGCGGGCTACGAGCAGTACTTC. Its translation is CASSFPGLAGYEQYF.